Listed below are T cell receptor beta chains from one sample, sequenced in a study of T cell responses to AZD1222 COVID-19 vaccine. Sequencing used immunoSEQ multiplex PCR; TCRdb keeps in-frame clones, though not all of them. The sample has 65,000 to 90,000 clones; 75% to 90% are singletons. The specimen comprised peripheral blood, sampled 28 days after the second AZD1222 dose. Every receptor here comes from an adult who received the AZD1222 COVID-19 vaccine. Both conserved end residues are part of each CDR3. A D gene is named only where the DNA matches it firmly. Only part of the rows carry a size: once, few, many, or a class if the clone is expanded.

D gene,J gene,clone size,V gene,CDR3 protein,CDR3 DNA
-,TRBJ1-5,-,TRBV30,CAWSRRASNQPQHF,TGTGCCTGGAGTCGCAGGGCCAGCAATCAGCCCCAGCATTTT
TRBD1,TRBJ2-2,-,TRBV5-1,CASSFRVGRTGNTGELFF,TGCGCCAGCAGCTTCAGGGTGGGTCGGACAGGGAACACCGGGGAGCTGTTTTTT
-,TRBJ1-2,once,TRBV7-8,CASSPTAFNYGYTF,TGTGCCAGCAGCCCCACGGCATTTAACTATGGCTACACCTTC
-,TRBJ2-3,once,TRBV18,CASSPWVPDTQYF,TGTGCCAGCTCCCCTTGGGTCCCAGATACGCAGTATTTT
TRBD1,TRBJ1-5,-,TRBV9,CASSVVKIGTGSLGGNQPQHF,TGTGCCAGCAGCGTAGTGAAAATCGGGACAGGGTCCCTTGGGGGCAATCAGCCCCAGCATTTT
-,TRBJ1-1,-,TRBV5-1,CASSLGGLREAFF,TGCGCCAGCAGCTTGGGAGGACTGCGTGAAGCTTTCTTT
-,TRBJ1-4,-,TRBV7-2,CASSVARVEKLFF,TGTGCCAGCAGCGTTGCTCGGGTTGAAAAACTGTTTTTT
-,TRBJ1-1,-,TRBV3-1/TRBV3-2,CASSPLRGNTEAFF,TGTGCCAGCAGCCCCCTGAGGGGGAACACTGAAGCTTTCTTT
-,TRBJ1-5,-,TRBV3-1/TRBV3-2,CASSQGGALGNQPQHF,TGTGCCAGCAGCCAAGGAGGGGCCCTGGGCAATCAGCCCCAGCATTTT
-,TRBJ1-2,-,TRBV9,CASSVGGVYGYTF,TGTGCCAGCAGCGTAGGAGGGGTCTATGGCTACACCTTC
-,TRBJ2-6,-,TRBV4-2,CASSSRRSGANVLTF,TGTGCCAGCAGCTCCCGACGGAGTGGGGCCAACGTCCTGACTTTC
-,TRBJ1-1,-,TRBV3-1/TRBV3-2,CASSQRAEAFF,TGTGCCAGCAGCCAAAGGGCTGAAGCTTTCTTT
TRBD1,TRBJ2-2,once,TRBV29-1,CSVTGTNTGELFF,TGCAGCGTGACAGGGACGAACACCGGGGAGCTGTTTTTT
TRBD2,TRBJ2-2,-,TRBV5-4,CASSRGRLADPGELFF,TGTGCCAGCAGCCGGGGGAGACTAGCAGACCCCGGGGAGCTGTTTTTT
TRBD1,TRBJ2-2,-,TRBV27,CASSFVTGIGTGELFF,TGTGCCAGCAGTTTCGTGACAGGGATCGGCACCGGGGAGCTGTTTTTT
TRBD1,TRBJ2-7,-,TRBV6-2/TRBV6-3,CASSHPGTGDYEQYF,TGTGCCAGCAGTCACCCCGGGACAGGAGACTACGAGCAGTACTTC
-,TRBJ2-3,-,TRBV7-9,CASSFWAGTFGTQYF,TGTGCCAGCAGCTTTTGGGCCGGCACTTTTGGTACGCAGTATTTT
-,TRBJ1-4,-,TRBV7-6,CASSLVGGAADEKLFF,TGTGCCAGCAGCTTAGTTGGCGGGGCGGCGGATGAAAAACTGTTTTTT
TRBD2,TRBJ2-5,-,TRBV9,CASSGWGGQETQYF,TGTGCCAGCAGCGGTTGGGGAGGGCAAGAGACCCAGTACTTC
-,TRBJ2-5,-,TRBV12-1,CASSPCYPAGGSQYF,TGTGCCAGCAGCCCGTGCTACCCAGCGGGAGGGTCCCAGTACTTC
-,TRBJ2-5,-,TRBV2,CASRREVQETQYF,TGTGCCAGCCGTAGGGAGGTGCAAGAGACCCAGTACTTC
-,TRBJ2-5,-,TRBV19,CARGETQYF,TGTGCCAGGGGGGAGACCCAGTACTTC
TRBD2,TRBJ2-1,few,TRBV5-1,CASSFGTSGTSYNEQFF,TGCGCCAGCAGCTTTGGGACTAGCGGAACTTCCTACAATGAGCAGTTCTTC
-,TRBJ1-1,-,TRBV19,CASSMGTNTEAFF,TGTGCCAGTAGTATGGGGACTAACACTGAAGCTTTCTTT
-,TRBJ1-1,-,TRBV7-9,CASIPWSGNTEAFF,TGTGCCAGCATCCCCTGGTCAGGGAACACTGAAGCTTTCTTT
-,TRBJ2-2,-,TRBV3-1/TRBV3-2,CASSFRGTTGELFF,TGTGCCAGCAGCTTTCGAGGGACGACCGGGGAGCTGTTTTTT
-,TRBJ1-4,-,TRBV29-1,CSVRGTVAGANEKLFF,TGCAGCGTACGGGGGACCGTAGCAGGGGCTAATGAAAAACTGTTTTTT
-,TRBJ1-4,-,TRBV5-5,CASSPREWSNEKLFF,TGTGCCAGCAGCCCTAGGGAATGGAGCAATGAAAAACTGTTTTTT
TRBD2,TRBJ2-1,-,TRBV19,CASSIWAWASGRGNNEQFF,TGTGCCAGTAGTATATGGGCGTGGGCTAGCGGGAGGGGGAACAATGAGCAGTTCTTC
-,TRBJ1-1,-,TRBV24-1,CATQGLMNTEAFF,TGTGCCACCCAGGGGCTTATGAACACTGAAGCTTTCTTT
-,TRBJ1-2,-,TRBV11-2,CASSLGQPSNYGYTF,TGTGCCAGCAGCTTAGGGCAGCCCTCTAACTATGGCTACACCTTC
-,TRBJ1-1,-,TRBV19,CASQGRNTEAFF,TGTGCCAGTCAGGGGCGCAACACTGAAGCTTTCTTT
TRBD1,TRBJ1-1,once,TRBV7-2,CASSPQGPSSTEAFF,TGTGCCAGCAGCCCACAGGGGCCGTCGAGCACTGAAGCTTTCTTT
-,TRBJ1-6,-,TRBV5-1,CASSLNRGGSPLHF,TGCGCCAGCAGCTTGAACCGCGGCGGGTCACCCCTCCACTTT
TRBD1,TRBJ1-6,-,TRBV7-3,CASSLNGQGLEALHF,TGTGCCAGCAGCTTAAATGGACAGGGGTTGGAGGCCCTCCACTTT
-,TRBJ1-4,-,TRBV5-1,CASSLGGGRNEKLFF,TGCGCCAGCAGCTTGGGAGGCGGGAGAAATGAAAAACTGTTTTTT
-,TRBJ2-5,-,TRBV18,CASSPRDQETQYF,TGTGCCAGCTCCCCTCGAGATCAAGAGACCCAGTACTTC
-,TRBJ1-3,-,TRBV5-1,CASSLVEGTIYF,TGCGCCAGCAGCTTGGTGGAGGGCACCATATATTTT
TRBD1,TRBJ1-5,-,TRBV6-5,CASSPDRGSNQPQHF,TGTGCCAGCAGTCCGGACAGGGGTAGCAATCAGCCCCAGCATTTT
-,TRBJ1-2,-,TRBV12-3/TRBV12-4,CASSFGNYGYTF,TGTGCCAGCAGTTTCGGTAACTATGGCTACACCTTC
TRBD2,TRBJ2-3,-,TRBV7-9,CASSSIAGGADTQYF,TGTGCCAGCAGCTCGATAGCGGGGGGGGCAGATACGCAGTATTTT
TRBD1,TRBJ2-5,-,TRBV7-9,CAWNRDRGSQETQYF,TGTGCCTGGAACCGGGACAGGGGGAGTCAAGAGACCCAGTACTTC
TRBD2,TRBJ2-7,-,TRBV28,CASSLFASGGSEQYF,TGTGCCAGCAGTTTATTTGCTAGCGGGGGAAGTGAGCAGTACTTC
TRBD1,TRBJ2-7,-,TRBV7-2,CASSRDRVYLEQYF,TGTGCCAGCAGCCGGGACAGGGTTTACCTTGAGCAGTACTTC
-,TRBJ2-5,-,TRBV6-2/TRBV6-3,CASSSGVAQYF,TGTGCCAGCAGTTCGGGGGTGGCCCAGTACTTC
-,TRBJ1-4,-,TRBV7-6,CASSQHRKTTNEKLFF,TGTGCCAGCAGCCAACACAGGAAAACAACTAATGAAAAACTGTTTTTT
-,TRBJ2-1,-,TRBV12-3/TRBV12-4,CASSTYPGNEQFF,TGTGCCAGCAGTACGTACCCAGGGAATGAGCAGTTCTTC
-,TRBJ2-4,-,TRBV9,CASSVEGKVKNIQYF,TGTGCCAGCAGCGTAGAAGGGAAGGTCAAAAACATTCAGTACTTC
-,TRBJ2-5,-,TRBV6-5,CASRKQGGETQYF,TGTGCCAGCAGAAAACAGGGGGGGGAGACCCAGTACTTC
TRBD2,TRBJ2-3,-,TRBV3-1/TRBV3-2,CASSQELAGGLGDTQYF,TGTGCCAGCAGCCAAGAACTAGCGGGAGGGCTGGGAGATACGCAGTATTTT
TRBD2,TRBJ2-1,-,TRBV11-2,CASSLVGLAVYNEQFF,TGTGCCAGCAGCTTAGTGGGGCTAGCGGTGTACAATGAGCAGTTCTTC
TRBD1,TRBJ1-3,-,TRBV3-1/TRBV3-2,CASSQGAGGNTIYF,TGTGCCAGCAGCCAAGGGGCAGGGGGGAACACCATATATTTT
TRBD2,TRBJ2-1,-,TRBV6-5,CASSYPRVAGVEQFF,TGTGCCAGCAGTTACCCTCGAGTAGCGGGAGTTGAGCAGTTCTTC
-,TRBJ2-5,-,TRBV27,CASRQVMGFDQETQYF,TGTGCCAGCAGACAAGTAATGGGGTTCGACCAAGAGACCCAGTACTTC
-,TRBJ1-6,-,TRBV5-4,CASSSQGYGNSPLHF,TGTGCCAGCAGCTCCCAGGGGTATGGAAATTCACCCCTCCACTTT
TRBD2,TRBJ2-3,once,TRBV10-3,CAISKTSGSTDTQYF,TGTGCCATCAGCAAGACTAGCGGGAGCACAGATACGCAGTATTTT
TRBD2,TRBJ2-1,-,TRBV6-5,CASSPYGGAREQFF,TGTGCCAGCAGCCCCTACGGGGGGGCCAGGGAGCAGTTCTTC
TRBD2,TRBJ2-5,-,TRBV6-6,CASNMGGQETQYF,TGTGCCAGCAATATGGGGGGGCAAGAGACCCAGTACTTC
-,TRBJ1-1,-,TRBV5-4,CASSFGQTRNTEAFF,TGTGCCAGCAGCTTCGGGCAGACTCGGAACACTGAAGCTTTCTTT